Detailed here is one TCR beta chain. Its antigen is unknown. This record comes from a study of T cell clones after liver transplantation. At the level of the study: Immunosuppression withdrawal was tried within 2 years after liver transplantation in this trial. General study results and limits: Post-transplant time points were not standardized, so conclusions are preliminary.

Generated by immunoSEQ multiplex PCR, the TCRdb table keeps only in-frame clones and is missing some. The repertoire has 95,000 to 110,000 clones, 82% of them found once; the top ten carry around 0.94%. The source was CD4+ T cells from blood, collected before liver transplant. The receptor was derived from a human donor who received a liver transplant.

CDR3 sequence: CATSRDRVGNEQFF. DNA of the CDR3: TGTGCCACCAGCAGAGATAGGGTCGGGAATGAGCAGTTCTTC. This chain links TRBV15 with TRBJ2-1, with D uncertain. The CDR3 sequence is 14 residues long. In germline, CDR1 is LNHNV, CDR2 YYDKDF (reference sequence). Trimming took off 0 bases at V and 7 bases at J, with 10 bases between the two ends.